Listed below are T cell receptor beta chains from one sample, sequenced in a study of CXCR3-negative and CXCR3-positive naive CD8 T cells. Each CDR3 protein gets one entry in TCRdb, which reprocessed the 5' RACE reads and gives no DNA. Its table records under 150,000 distinct CDR3 sequences. The sample was naive CXCR3+ CD8+ T cells from blood. The receptor source for this set is a human donor in good health. Some clones in this sample may be carry-over from other donors' samples. The CDR3 runs from the conserved cysteine through the conserved F or W. Fields, in order: J gene, CDR3 length, V gene, CDR3 protein.

TRBJ2-1	15	TRBV12-3/TRBV12-4	CASSPFGVKYNEQFF
TRBJ2-7	14	TRBV7-3	CASSLTQGSYEQYF
TRBJ2-3	15	TRBV12-3/TRBV12-4	CASSLQGTSTDTQYF
TRBJ1-1	16	TRBV11-2	CASSLETGSLDTEAFF
TRBJ1-6	18	TRBV11-1	CASSLEWGQPHAHSPLHF
TRBJ1-1	13	TRBV29-1	CSVESENAAEAFF
TRBJ2-7	14	TRBV7-9	CASSQDRARDEQYF
TRBJ2-4	15	TRBV7-9	CASSRLQLAKNIQYF
TRBJ2-7	12	TRBV5-1	CASSFDPYEQYF
TRBJ2-3	15	TRBV28	CASSLRGPTADTQYF
TRBJ2-4	14	TRBV23-1	CASSPFRQGDIQYF
TRBJ2-6	19	TRBV4-3	CASSPRSGGFSSGANVLTF
TRBJ2-3	17	TRBV9	CASSVEEGAALTDTQYF
TRBJ2-7	16	TRBV7-9	CASSLTVGSSGYEQYF
TRBJ2-7	11	TRBV28	CASRRGGEQYF
TRBJ2-1	15	TRBV5-1	CASSLEPRGDNEQFF
TRBJ1-6	15	TRBV28	CASSRGTGPPWVLHF
TRBJ2-2	15	TRBV12-3/TRBV12-4	CASSPRALNTGELFF